This T cell receptor (beta chain) was obtained from a study of blood T cell repertoires in COVID-19. The assay was immunoSEQ multiplex PCR, and TCRdb's table has in-frame clones only and misses some. The repertoire holds roughly 190,000 clones, 80% to 90% seen once, with around 1.2% in the top ten. The CDR3 loop spans 16 amino acids. Germline lookup yields CDR1 SGHTS and CDR2 YDEGEE. After removal of 2 bases from V and 4 bases from J, the junction contained 7 bases not matched to a gene. The TCR comes from a man aged 25 to 40 with acute or convalescent COVID-19. The sequencing input was peripheral blood. The chain recombines TRBV5-8 with TRBJ1-3; 9 bases line up with TRBD1. The CDR3 loop reads CASSFGDRGYGNTIYF. The CDR3 coding sequence is TGTGCCAGCAGCTTCGGCGACAGGGGGTACGGAAACACCATATATTTT.